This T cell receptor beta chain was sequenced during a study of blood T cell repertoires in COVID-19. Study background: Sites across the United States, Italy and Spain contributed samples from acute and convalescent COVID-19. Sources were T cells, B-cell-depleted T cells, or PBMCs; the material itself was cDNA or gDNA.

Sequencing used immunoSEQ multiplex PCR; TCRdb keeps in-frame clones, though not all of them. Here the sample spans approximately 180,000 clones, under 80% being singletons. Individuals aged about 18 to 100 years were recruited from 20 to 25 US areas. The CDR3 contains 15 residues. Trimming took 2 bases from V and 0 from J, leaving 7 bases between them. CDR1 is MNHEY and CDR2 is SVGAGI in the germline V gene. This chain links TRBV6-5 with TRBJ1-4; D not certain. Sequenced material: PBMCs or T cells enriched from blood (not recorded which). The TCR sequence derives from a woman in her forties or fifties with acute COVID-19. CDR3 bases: TGTGCCAGCAGTTACGTCACAGCAACTAATGAAAAACTGTTTTTT. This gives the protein CASSYVTATNEKLFF.